Here is one T cell receptor beta chain with its context. Its target is unknown. This entry belongs to a study of T-cell reconstitution after alpha-beta-depleted transplantation in children. Study-wide findings and caveats: Most T-cell counts and diversity one year after the transplant came from T cells that were newly produced.

This CDR3 comprises 14 residues. Germline loops: CDR1 ENHRY, CDR2 SYGVKD. Trimming took 3 bases from V and 1 from J; bases not matched to a gene: 3. As it was prepared, the TCRbeta library received unique molecular identifiers. TCRdb processed the PCR reads anew with MiXCR; each CDR3 protein has one entry. The table lists some 830,000 distinct CDR3 sequences, 16% of them singletons. This rearrangement joins TRBV10-3 to TRBJ2-7, with TRBD1 identical over 7 bases. This TCR derives from a male patient younger than 18 who had a stem cell transplant for acute lymphoblastic leukemia, so the T cells may come from the graft donor. Source: PBMCs, mostly from graft donor cells, taken 360 days after TCRalphabeta/CD19-depleted stem cell transplant. The CDR3 DNA reads as TGTGCCATCAGTGATCCGGACAGGTCCTACGAGCAGTACTTC. Translating gives CAISDPDRSYEQYF.